This TCR beta chain was retrieved from a study of T cell responses to AZD1222 COVID-19 vaccine. For this clone: The antigen remains undetermined.

V gave up 3 bases and J gave up 9 bases; unmatched junction bases: 15. The CDR3 has 17 residues. Per the germline V gene, CDR1 is GTSNPN and CDR2 is SVGIG (reference sequence). Assay: immunoSEQ multiplex PCR; the TCRdb copy retains only in-frame clones and omits some. The sample gives about 120,000 clones, just over 90% of which show up once; around 0.99% is in the top ten. Study-level points and caveats: Unmutated variant regions reportedly attract nearly half of all spike-specific TCRs.

Sequenced here: peripheral blood, sampled 28 days after the second AZD1222 dose. This sequence was found in an adult who received the AZD1222 COVID-19 vaccine. V and J are TRBV30 and TRBJ2-1; 12 positions agree with TRBD2. CDR3 in amino acids: CAWSRVFASGRAIEQFF. The CDR3 DNA reads as TGTGCCTGGAGCCGGGTCTTTGCTAGCGGGAGGGCCATTGAGCAGTTCTTC.